A single sample is the source of the 13 T cell receptor beta chains below, sequenced in a study of OX40 agonist ivuxolimab in advanced cancers. Assay: immunoSEQ multiplex PCR; the TCRdb copy retains only in-frame clones and omits some. The sample includes some 60,000 clones, roughly 93% of them seen just once. Sequencing used CD4+ or CD8+ T cells sorted from blood, obtained in a trial of the OX40 agonist ivuxolimab. The source is an adult with an advanced solid tumor such as melanoma, head and neck, liver or kidney cancer.

The chain combines TRBV29-1 with TRBJ2-7; TRBD1 is a possible D gene (6 bases). The V end was cut by 7 bases, the J end by 0 bases, with 13 bases between. This CDR3 region has 13 residues. The germline V gene has CDR1 SQVTM and CDR2 ANQGSEA. This chain's CDR3 is CSARDIRSYEQYF. CDR3 sequence (DNA): TGCAGCGCTCGGGACATCCGCTCCTACGAGCAGTACTTC.

The CDR3 sequence is CASSPGLAVGPGEFF. The CDR3 DNA sequence: TGTGCCAGCAGCCCGGGACTAGCGGTGGGGCCGGGTGAGTTCTTC. The gene calls are TRBV27 and TRBJ2-1, with 11 bases fitting TRBD2. Germline values: CDR1 MNHEY, CDR2 SMNVEV (reference sequence). The CDR3 sequence is 15 residues long. Trimming removed 6 bases from V and 14 bases from J; junction bases left unmatched: 15.

The CDR3 loop is CASSIDLNTLSYEQYF. The CDR3 coding sequence is TGTGCCAGTAGTATAGATCTTAATACCTTATCCTACGAGCAGTACTTC. The chain has TRBV19 and TRBJ2-7; no clear D gene. Germline lookup yields CDR1 LNHDA and CDR2 SQIVND (reference sequence). Trimming stripped 0 bases from V and 1 base from J, with 13 bases between. The CDR3 runs to 16 residues. Looking up the rest from reference TRBV19 and TRBJ2-7 gives the full variable domain: DGGITQSPKYLFRKEGQNVTLSCEQNLNHDAMYWYRQDPGQGLRLIYYSQIVNDFQKGDIAEGYSVSREKKESFPLTVTSAQKNPTAFYLCASSIDLNTLSYEQYFGPGTRLTVT.

For this clone: At the DNA level, this CDR3 is encoded by other sequences in the same sample as well. The chain joins TRBV4-3 to TRBJ2-7, with TRBD2 as a possible D gene (5 bases). CDR3 length: 14 amino acids. Germline lookup yields CDR1 LGHNA and CDR2 YSLEER. Trimming stripped 1 base from V and 7 bases from J, with 14 bases between. The DNA for the CDR3 is TGCGCCAGCAGCCAAGTCTTCCCTTCGGGGGAGCAGTACTTC. Amino acid sequence: CASSQVFPSGEQYF.

The J gene is TRBJ2-1, the V gene TRBV7-6; no definite D call. V gave up 2 bases and J gave up 1 base, with 3 bases separating them. Per germline, CDR1 SGHVS and CDR2 FNYEAQ. The CDR3 runs to 13 residues. In DNA, the CDR3 is TGTGCCAGCAGCTTATCGTCCTACAATGAGCAGTTCTTC. It specifies CASSLSSYNEQFF. Variable domain in full (rest from reference TRBV7-6 and TRBJ2-1): GAGVSQSPRYKVTKRGQDVALRCDPISGHVSLYWYRQALGQGPEFLTYFNYEAQQDKSGLPNDRFSAERPEGSISTLTIQRTEQRDSAMYRCASSLSSYNEQFFGPGTRLTVL.

The rearrangement joins TRBV29-1 to TRBJ1-1; D remains ambiguous. The CDR3 extends over 16 amino acids. Germline CDR1 reads SQVTM; CDR2 reads ANQGSEA. Trimming pared 3 bases from V and 1 base from J, leaving 18 bases between. Here the CDR3 DNA reads TGCAGCGTTGATCCTGGGTATGGTGGGGAGAACACTGAAGCTTTCTTT. As protein: CSVDPGYGGENTEAFF.

The V gene is TRBV4-3, the J gene TRBJ2-3, with 7 nucleotides matching TRBD2. V lost 4 bases, J lost 2 bases, and 6 bases stayed unmatched. Per germline, CDR1 LGHNA and CDR2 YSLEER. The CDR3 extends over 15 amino acids. As DNA, the CDR3 is TGCGCCAGCAGCCGTCGACTAGCTCCCACAGATACGCAGTATTTT. This translates into CASSRRLAPTDTQYF.

This chain joins TRBV4-1 and TRBJ2-1; TRBD1 matches at 7 bases. V was clipped by 2 bases and J by 7 bases; unmatched bases: 8. The CDR3 runs 15 residues. Germline CDR1 and CDR2: MGHRA and YSYEKL. The CDR3 DNA reads TGCGCCAGCAGCCAACAGATGAACAGGGGTAATGAGCAGTTCTTC. Translation: CASSQQMNRGNEQFF.

In this sample, this clone turned up once. The V gene is TRBV30, the J gene TRBJ1-5; D is uncertain. CDR3 length: 16 amino acids. Trimming removed 1 base at V and 4 bases at J, with 17 bases between. The germline gives CDR1 GTSNPN, CDR2 SVGIG (reference sequence). The CDR3 nucleotides are TGTGCCTGGAGTGAGGGAGGCGGCGACGGGAATCAGCCCCAGCATTTT. Its translation: CAWSEGGGDGNQPQHF.

This clone appeared a single time. CDR3 in DNA: TGTGCCAGCAGCCCCTGGGGGACAGGTGGCTACGAGCAGTACTTC. Its translation is CASSPWGTGGYEQYF. The chain has TRBV7-8 and TRBJ2-7, with TRBD1 matching over 8 bases. This CDR3 region has 15 residues. V lost 5 bases and J lost 3; bases outside the gene matches: 9. Germline CDR1 is SGHVS and CDR2 is FQNEAQ.

The chain has TRBV2 and TRBJ2-1; TRBD1 might be the D (6 bases). The CDR3 spans 13 residues. Germline loops: CDR1 SNHLY, CDR2 FYNNEI. Trimming removed 4 bases at V and 4 bases at J, with 8 bases between. The CDR3 reads CASSGTAYNEQFF. CDR3 sequence (DNA): TGTGCCAGCAGTGGGACAGCTTACAATGAGCAGTTCTTC.

In this sample, this clone turned up once. This chain joins TRBV19 and TRBJ2-1; 7 nucleotides agree with TRBD1. Per the germline V gene, CDR1 is LNHDA and CDR2 is SQIVND (reference sequence). The length of the CDR3 is 14 residues. V was pared by 3 bases and J by 3 bases, with 2 bases of the junction left unmatched. The CDR3 sequence is CASSIGDSYNEQFF. The CDR3 nucleotides read TGTGCCAGTAGTATCGGGGACAGCTACAATGAGCAGTTCTTC.

The CDR3 bases are TGTGCCAGCAGGGCTGGACAGTCCTACAATGAGCAGTTCTTC. As protein: CASRAGQSYNEQFF. The chain employs TRBV6-8 and TRBJ2-1, with D perhaps TRBD1 (6 bases). V dropped 6 bases and J dropped 1 base, with 10 bases sitting between them. This CDR3 contains 14 residues. The germline V gene has CDR1 MNHGY and CDR2 SAAAGT.